The 25 T cell receptor beta chains given below trace back to one sample, sequenced in a study of blood T cell repertoires in COVID-19. Produced via immunoSEQ multiplex PCR; TCRdb's table is partial and in-frame only. The sample yields under 85,000 clones, approximately 85% seen once. The sequencing sample was made of peripheral blood. These receptors were collected from a man aged 80 or over with acute or convalescent COVID-19.

This clone occurred once. The chain joins TRBV5-1 to TRBJ1-6; D remains unclear. The CDR3 sequence is 13 residues long. V gave up 4 bases and J gave up 6 bases, with 8 bases separating them. From germline, CDR1 is SGHRS and CDR2 YFSETQ. The CDR3 here is CASSPRSNSPLHF. CDR3 nucleotide sequence: TGCGCCAGCAGCCCGCGGAGTAATTCACCCCTCCACTTT.

The V and J genes are TRBV24-1 and TRBJ1-1; no definite D call. This CDR3 region has 11 residues. The germline V gene has CDR1 KGHDR and CDR2 SFDVKD. The V and J ends lost 12 bases and 7 bases respectively, with 14 bases between them. CDR3 loop: CAAGKQYEAFF. CDR3 coding DNA: TGTGCCGCAGGAAAACAGTATGAAGCTTTCTTT.

The genes are TRBV6-2 or TRBV6-3 and TRBJ2-1; the match to TRBD1 covers 7 bases. The CDR3 spans 14 residues. Trimming removed 6 bases from V and 7 bases from J; junction bases left unmatched: 9. CDR1 and CDR2 (germline): MNHEY, SVGEGT. CDR3: CASSPGGARNEQFF. The CDR3 nucleotides read TGTGCCAGCAGCCCAGGGGGTGCTCGGAATGAGCAGTTCTTC.

The rearrangement joins TRBV2 to TRBJ2-1; D is ambiguous. V dropped 6 bases and J dropped 9 bases, with 18 bases sitting between them. From germline, CDR1 is SNHLY and CDR2 FYNNEI. CDR3 length equals 14 residues. CDR3 sequence: CASRDPRGPAEQFF. The CDR3, as DNA: TGTGCCAGCAGAGACCCCCGCGGTCCTGCTGAGCAGTTCTTC.

This clone was observed once. The chain uses TRBV9 and TRBJ2-7; 9 nucleotides match TRBD2. V shed 0 bases, J shed 6 bases, and the junction held 7 bases outside the gene matches. Germline V gene data show CDR1 as SGDLS and CDR2 as YYNGEE. This CDR3 spans 15 amino acids. The chain's CDR3 is CASSVEIAGDSEQYF. The DNA of the CDR3 is TGTGCCAGCAGCGTAGAGATAGCGGGAGACTCCGAGCAGTACTTC.

J is TRBJ2-1 and V is TRBV19; 9 bases align to TRBD2. Germline CDR1 reads LNHDA; CDR2 reads SQIVND (reference sequence). The V and J ends lost 1 base and 8 bases, in that order; junction bases with no gene match: 12. This CDR3 is built from 17 residues. CDR3 protein: CASSIGTGTSRIYEQFF. CDR3 nucleotide sequence: TGTGCCAGTAGTATAGGCACCGGGACTAGCCGGATCTATGAGCAGTTCTTC.

This chain joins TRBV10-2 and TRBJ1-2; 8 bases are a match to TRBD1. CDR1 WSHSY and CDR2 SAAADI come from the germline V gene. The CDR3 extends over 18 amino acids. Trimming removed 4 bases from V and 1 base from J; junction bases left unmatched: 14. CDR3 sequence reads: CASSGIRTGKLVNYGYTF. The DNA for the CDR3 is TGCGCCAGCAGTGGGATAAGGACAGGGAAATTGGTTAACTATGGCTACACCTTC.

The CDR3 reads CASSLDWVASSYNEQFF. CDR3 nucleotide sequence: TGTGCCAGCAGCTTAGATTGGGTAGCTAGCTCCTACAATGAGCAGTTCTTC. This chain uses TRBV11-3 with TRBJ2-1; unclear D gene. The V and J ends lost 0 bases and 0 bases respectively, with 12 bases between them. The length of the CDR3 is 17 residues. From germline, CDR1 is SGHNT and CDR2 YENEEA. Full variable domain (missing parts from reference TRBV11-3 and TRBJ2-1): EAGVVQSPRYKIIEKKQPVAFWCNPISGHNTLYWYLQNLGQGPELLIRYENEEAVDDSQLPKDRFSAERLKGVDSTLKIQPAELGDSAVYLCASSLDWVASSYNEQFFGPGTRLTVL.

The chain carries TRBV6-5 and TRBJ1-5; D gene unclear. This CDR3 region has 12 residues. The V end lost 7 bases, the J end lost 9 bases, and 13 bases lay between the germline ends. CDR1 and CDR2 (germline): MNHEY, SVGAGI. The CDR3 loop reads CASNLRNGPQHF. The CDR3 DNA sequence: TGTGCCAGCAACCTCAGAAATGGGCCCCAGCATTTT.

The CDR3 loop reads CASSARRPREGTEAFF. The DNA of the CDR3 is TGTGCCAGCAGCGCGCGCCGGCCGAGGGAGGGCACTGAAGCTTTCTTT. The chain carries TRBV7-4 and TRBJ1-1; D not resolved. The germline V and J ends were trimmed by 5 bases and 4 bases, with 20 bases remaining between them. The CDR3 covers 16 residues. CDR1 SGHVT and CDR2 SQSDAQ come from the germline V gene.

The V gene is TRBV11-2, the J gene TRBJ2-1; 10 nucleotides align to TRBD2. The germline V gene encodes CDR1 SGHAT and CDR2 FQNNGV. The CDR3 consists of 15 residues. V gave up 1 base and J gave up 4 bases; unmatched junction bases: 1. CDR3 nucleotides: TGTGCCAGCAGCTTAGGGACTAGCGGATACAATGAGCAGTTCTTC. Its translation is CASSLGTSGYNEQFF.

This chain uses TRBV24-1 with TRBJ2-3, with 7 positions matching TRBD2. V shed 5 bases and J 4 bases; nucleotides not matched to a gene: 8. Germline CDR1 and CDR2: KGHDR and SFDVKD. The CDR3 is 15 residues long. Written as DNA, the CDR3 is TGTGCCACCAGTGCGGGGAGGGGAAGGTCAGATACGCAGTATTTT. As protein: CATSAGRGRSDTQYF.

The chain links TRBV5-1 to TRBJ2-7, with 14 bases lining up with TRBD2. The CDR3 loop spans 15 amino acids. Losses at the gene ends were 4 bases for V and 7 bases for J; bases not matched to a gene: 7. Per the germline V gene, CDR1 is SGHRS and CDR2 is YFSETQ. CDR3 loop: CASSRGLAGVKEQYF. The DNA for the CDR3 is TGCGCCAGCAGCCGGGGACTAGCGGGAGTCAAGGAGCAGTACTTC.

This clone was counted a few times. The chain recombines TRBV2 with TRBJ1-5; D is perhaps TRBD1 (6 bases). The V end was cut by 4 bases, the J end by 0 bases, with 7 bases between. This CDR3 spans 14 amino acids. Germline V gene lookup returns CDR1 SNHLY and CDR2 FYNNEI. The CDR3 region is CASSGGGSNQPQHF. DNA for the CDR3: TGTGCCAGCAGTGGAGGGGGTAGCAATCAGCCCCAGCATTTT.

CDR3 in DNA: TGCGCCAGCAGCTTGGAAGCCAGGGCAGACGGCTACACCTTC. It codes for CASSLEARADGYTF. V gene TRBV5-1 combines with J gene TRBJ1-2, with D tentatively TRBD1 (5 bases). The germline gives CDR1 SGHRS, CDR2 YFSETQ. The CDR3 has 14 amino acids. Trimming took 0 bases from V and 8 from J, leaving 14 bases between them.

The V and J genes are TRBV30 and TRBJ1-3; unclear D gene. Looked up from germline, CDR1 is GTSNPN and CDR2 is SVGIG (reference sequence). With 5 bases removed from V and 0 bases from J, the gap between germline ends came to 8 bases. The CDR3 is 13 amino acids. DNA for the CDR3: TGTGCCTGGGCTACTAACTCTGGAAACACCATATATTTT. Its protein product is CAWATNSGNTIYF.

This chain uses TRBV7-2 with TRBJ1-5, with TRBD1 matching over 9 bases. The CDR3 is 15 amino acids. V lost 5 bases, J lost 2 bases, and 4 bases stayed unmatched. The germline gives CDR1 SGHTA, CDR2 FQGNSA. CDR3 amino acids: CASSEQGARNQPQHF. The CDR3 coding sequence is TGTGCCAGCAGCGAACAGGGGGCACGCAATCAGCCCCAGCATTTT.

The J gene is TRBJ1-1, the V gene TRBV27; D is possibly TRBD1 (6 bases). CDR1 is MNHEY and CDR2 is SMNVEV in the germline V gene (reference sequence). The CDR3 has 13 residues. The V end was cut by 6 bases, the J end by 1 base, with 9 bases between. The CDR3 here is CASRSRGNTEAFF. The CDR3 nucleotides are TGTGCCAGCAGAAGCAGGGGGAACACTGAAGCTTTCTTT.

The CDR3 protein is CASSSGVGNQPQHF. The CDR3 nucleotides are TGTGCCAGCAGTTCAGGGGTGGGCAATCAGCCCCAGCATTTT. The rearrangement links TRBV6-5 to TRBJ1-5; tentatively, D is TRBD1 (6 bases). Looked up from germline, CDR1 is MNHEY and CDR2 is SVGAGI. The CDR3 is made up of 14 amino acids. Between the trimmed V and J ends, which lost 4 bases and 2 bases, there was a span of 9 bases.

The chain joins TRBV18 to TRBJ2-1, with 7 bases fitting TRBD1. CDR1 and CDR2 from the germline V gene are KGHSH and LQKENI. The CDR3 consists of 17 residues. V was clipped by 1 base and J by 0 bases; unmatched bases: 6. CDR3 protein: CASSPRATGSSYNEQFF. The CDR3 DNA reads TGTGCCAGCTCACCACGGGCGACAGGGAGCTCCTACAATGAGCAGTTCTTC.

This sequence joins TRBV24-1 and TRBJ2-5, with D possibly being TRBD1 (7 bases). Deletions cut 5 bases from V and 4 bases from J, with 16 bases between. Germline CDR1 KGHDR, CDR2 SFDVKD. This CDR3 is 15 amino acids long. The CDR3, as DNA: TGTGCCACCAGTGTTATCGGGCAGGGGGGAGAGACCCAGTACTTC. This sequence encodes CATSVIGQGGETQYF.

V usage is TRBV7-6 and J usage is TRBJ1-6; no clear D. Germline V gene data show CDR1 as SGHVS and CDR2 as FNYEAQ. The length of the CDR3 is 12 residues. V lost 4 bases, J lost 10 bases, and 8 bases lay in between. DNA of the CDR3: TGTGCCAGCAGCTACCTAGACTCACCCCTCCACTTT. Protein: CASSYLDSPLHF. Combining the CDR3 with reference TRBV7-6 and TRBJ1-6 gives the whole variable domain GAGVSQSPRYKVTKRGQDVALRCDPISGHVSLYWYRQALGQGPEFLTYFNYEAQQDKSGLPNDRFSAERPEGSISTLTIQRTEQRDSAMYRCASSYLDSPLHFGNGTRLTVT.

This CDR3 reads CASSYRDRETQYF. The CDR3 DNA is TGTGCCAGCAGCTACCGGGACAGAGAGACCCAGTACTTC. V usage is TRBV6-5 and J usage is TRBJ2-5; TRBD1 matches 7 bases. CDR1 is MNHEY, CDR2 SVGAGI, per germline. CDR3 length equals 13 residues. V lost 6 bases to trimming and J lost 4 bases; unmatched junction nucleotides: 5.

This clone was found a few times. V is TRBV19 and J is TRBJ1-2; 9 nucleotides line up with TRBD1. This CDR3 comprises 19 residues. After removal of 0 bases from V and 3 bases from J, the junction contained 14 bases not matched to a gene. The germline V gene has CDR1 LNHDA and CDR2 SQIVND (reference sequence). As DNA, the CDR3 is TGTGCCAGTAGTATAGATCTTCCCCCCGGGACAGGGAATTACTATGGCTACACCTTC. This codes for CASSIDLPPGTGNYYGYTF. The full variable domain, rest sourced from reference TRBV19 and TRBJ1-2, is DGGITQSPKYLFRKEGQNVTLSCEQNLNHDAMYWYRQDPGQGLRLIYYSQIVNDFQKGDIAEGYSVSREKKESFPLTVTSAQKNPTAFYLCASSIDLPPGTGNYYGYTFGSGTRLTVV.

The chain carries TRBV6-5 and TRBJ1-2; 11 bases match TRBD1. Per germline, CDR1 MNHEY and CDR2 SVGAGI. The J segment lost 7 bases and the V segment lost 2 bases, leaving 6 bases of the junction unmatched. CDR3 length: 15 amino acids. The CDR3 sequence is CASSYVDRGQVGYTF. The CDR3 DNA sequence: TGTGCCAGCAGTTACGTGGACAGGGGGCAGGTTGGCTACACCTTC.